The 2 T cell receptor beta chains below all came from one sample that was sequenced in a study of shared clonotypes between healthy human individuals. Using immunoSEQ multiplex PCR, the repertoire was profiled, and TCRdb retains in-frame clones only, with some absent. The sample has roughly 500,000 clones, 60% to 85% seen once. The sequencing sample was made of PBMCs. The receptors stem from a middle-aged woman in good health. Some clones in this sample may be carry-over from other donors' samples.

This chain joins TRBV2 and TRBJ2-2, with unresolved D. Deletions cut 1 base from V and 0 bases from J, with 6 bases between. Germline lookup yields CDR1 SNHLY and CDR2 FYNNEI. CDR3 length: 15 amino acids. The CDR3, as DNA: TGTGCCAGCAGTGAAGAGCAGGCGAACACCGGGGAGCTGTTTTTT. It specifies CASSEEQANTGELFF.

This clone was picked up one time. The V gene is TRBV7-3, the J gene TRBJ2-1, with D maybe TRBD2 (6 bases). The CDR3 runs 15 residues. The germline CDR1 and CDR2 sequences are SGHTA and FQGTGA. Trimming took 4 bases from V and 8 from J, leaving 18 bases between them. The CDR3 loop reads CASSYMAGMGHEQFF. DNA of the CDR3: TGTGCCAGCAGCTACATGGCGGGAATGGGGCATGAGCAGTTCTTC.